The next 12 T cell receptor beta chains were all read from a single sample in a study of T cells in Graves' hyperthyroidism and ophthalmopathy. Amplified TCR beta CDR3 regions came from RNA transcripts. Carried out on the TCR CDR3, a first-round RT-PCR used the HTBI primer set. TCRdb fed the multiplex PCR reads into MiXCR, producing one record per CDR3 protein. The table lists about 510,000 distinct CDR3 sequences, 12% to 15% of them singletons. Sequencing used blood. Receptors originate from a woman aged 40 to 50 with Graves' hyperthyroidism.

This clonotype was observed a handful of times. This sequence joins TRBV5-1 and TRBJ1-4; 7 bases are shared with TRBD1. The CDR3 covers 14 residues. J lost 7 bases, V lost 3 bases, and 6 bases had no gene match. CDR1 is SGHRS and CDR2 is YFSETQ in the germline V gene. The CDR3 DNA sequence: TGCGCCAGCAGCTCGGGAGGGGGCGGTGAAAAACTGTTTTTT. Protein product: CASSSGGGGEKLFF.

This clonotype has ten or more counts. The gene calls are TRBV7-6 and TRBJ2-1, with D possibly being TRBD2 (7 bases). CDR1 and CDR2 from the germline V gene are SGHVS and FNYEAQ. Between the trimmed V and J ends, which lost 4 bases and 1 base, there was a span of 11 bases. CDR3 length: 15 amino acids. CDR3 sequence (DNA): TGTGCCAGCAGCTACGGGGGGCAATCCTACAATGAGCAGTTCTTC. This sequence encodes CASSYGGQSYNEQFF.

In its sample, this clonotype was seen many times. This rearrangement joins TRBV3-1 to TRBJ1-1, with D maybe TRBD1 (6 bases). The germline V gene has CDR1 LGHDT and CDR2 YNNKEL (reference sequence). The CDR3 has 14 amino acids. V was cut by 2 bases and J by 1 base, with 8 bases left in between. CDR3 amino acids: CASSQTGKNTEAFF. For the CDR3, the DNA is TGTGCCAGCAGCCAAACAGGGAAGAACACTGAAGCTTTCTTT.

Many counts were recorded for this clonotype. The chain is built from TRBV2 and TRBJ2-1; D is perhaps TRBD1 or TRBD2 (5 bases each). Trimming removed 11 bases at V and 4 bases at J, with 15 bases between. The CDR3 contains 13 residues. Germline V gene data show CDR1 as SNHLY and CDR2 as FYNNEI. In DNA form, the CDR3 reads TGTGCCCGTCCCGGGGCCTCTTACAATGAGCAGTTCTTC. It translates to CARPGASYNEQFF. The whole variable domain, filled in from reference TRBV2 and TRBJ2-1, reads EPEVTQTPSHQVTQMGQEVILRCVPISNHLYFYWYRQILGQKVEFLVSFYNNEISEKSEIFDDQFSVERPDGSNFTLKIRSTKLEDSAMYFCARPGASYNEQFFGPGTRLTVL.

The sample holds many counts of this clonotype. J is TRBJ2-2 and V is TRBV20-1; 9 bases fit TRBD1. The CDR3 runs 14 residues. The V segment lost 4 bases and the J segment 1 base; nucleotides outside the gene matches: 1. Germline CDR1 DFQATT, CDR2 SNEGSKA (reference sequence). The CDR3 coding sequence is TGCAGTGCTAAGGACAGGGGGAACACCGGGGAGCTGTTTTTT. Translation: CSAKDRGNTGELFF.

This clonotype came up a few times. The chain employs TRBV19 and TRBJ2-2; a weak D match, TRBD1 (6 bases). The CDR3 extends over 14 amino acids. The germline CDR1 and CDR2 sequences are LNHDA and SQIVND (reference sequence). The V and J ends lost 4 bases and 6 bases respectively, with 12 bases between them. CDR3 nucleotide sequence: TGTGCCAGTAGTACTAGGACAGACTCCGGGGAGCTGTTTTTT. Amino acid sequence: CASSTRTDSGELFF.

This clonotype was recorded at least ten times. DNA of the CDR3: TGTGCCAGCAACAGGAACACAGATACGCAGTATTTT. Translating it yields CASNRNTDTQYF. The chain employs TRBV7-2 and TRBJ2-3; D possibly corresponds to TRBD1 (5 bases). V lost 7 bases and J 2 bases, leaving 7 bases between the germline ends. Germline CDR1 is SGHTA and CDR2 is FQGNSA. The CDR3 consists of 12 residues.

This clonotype was counted ten times or more. CDR3: CASSTYAPDRSYGYTF. CDR3 in DNA: TGTGCCAGCAGCACTTACGCCCCAGACAGGTCCTATGGCTACACCTTC. The genes are TRBV28 and TRBJ1-2; tentatively, D is TRBD1 (6 bases). The V end was cut by 6 bases, the J end by 4 bases, with 21 bases between. In germline, CDR1 is MDHEN, CDR2 SYDVKM. CDR3 length: 16 residues.

Ten or more counts support this clonotype. This rearrangement joins TRBV20-1 to TRBJ1-5, with D hard to call. CDR3 length equals 15 residues. The germline V gene encodes CDR1 DFQATT and CDR2 SNEGSKA (reference sequence). V lost 5 bases, J lost 2 bases, and 16 bases lay in between. DNA for the CDR3: TGCAGTGCTTATGTAGAGGGTTCAGGCAATCAGCCCCAGCATTTT. This encodes CSAYVEGSGNQPQHF.

This chain joins TRBV15 and TRBJ1-5; perhaps TRBD1 as D (6 bases). Germline lookup yields CDR1 LNHNV and CDR2 YYDKDF (reference sequence). With 0 bases removed from V and 9 bases from J, the gap between germline ends came to 15 bases. The CDR3 is 15 amino acids. The CDR3 sequence: CATSRDWRGDRPQHF. The CDR3, as DNA: TGTGCCACCAGCAGAGATTGGAGGGGGGATCGGCCCCAGCATTTT.

Notes on this clonotype: This may be a read error, as it is one base from a much larger clone. The chain is built from TRBV5-1 and TRBJ2-4; D ambiguous. Germline V CDR1 and CDR2: SGHRS, YFSETQ. The V and J ends lost 3 bases and 4 bases respectively, with 14 bases between them. This CDR3 has 15 amino acids. CDR3: CASSSDEGMKNIQYF. The CDR3 DNA sequence: TGCGCCAGCAGCTCGGATGAAGGGATGAAAAACATTCAGTACTTC. The variable domain in full, completed from reference TRBV5-1 and TRBJ2-4, reads KAGVTQTPRYLIKTRGQQVTLSCSPISGHRSVSWYQQTPGQGLQFLFEYFSETQRNKGNFPGRFSGRQFSNSRSEMNVSTLELGDSALYLCASSSDEGMKNIQYFGAGTRLSVL.

In its sample, this clonotype was seen many times. The chain recombines TRBV12-3 or TRBV12-4 with TRBJ1-2; D gene ambiguous. V was cut by 0 bases and J by 4 bases, with 9 bases left in between. The CDR3 length is 14 residues. This CDR3 is CASSLALGTYGYTF. In DNA, the CDR3 is TGTGCCAGCAGTTTAGCGCTCGGAACCTATGGCTACACCTTC.